This TCR beta chain is drawn from a study of blood T cell repertoires in COVID-19. Across the study: The origin of the acute and convalescent COVID-19 samples was the United States, Italy and Spain. Sample material is recorded as cDNA or gDNA derived from T cells, B-cell-depleted T cells, or PBMCs.

Authors' methods: Quantification of nucleated cells was approximated via reference gene primer amplification. The method was immunoSEQ multiplex PCR; TCRdb's version includes in-frame clones alone and lacks a portion of them. The DNA gave D and trimming, while V, J and clone size come from that table. The sample records 46,000 or so clones, around 78% being singletons. The table lists this clone with a few counts. The TCR sequence derives from a human donor in a cohort sampled during active COVID-19. The sequencing input was peripheral blood.

Written as DNA, the CDR3 is TGTGCCAGCAGGCCGCAGGGTACAGGCACTGAAGCTTTCTTT. It specifies CASRPQGTGTEAFF. This chain uses TRBV7-2 with TRBJ1-1; perhaps TRBD1 as D (5 bases). Trimming pared 6 bases from V and 4 bases from J, leaving 15 bases between. Germline CDR1 and CDR2: SGHTA and FQGNSA. CDR3 length: 14 residues.